Listed here is a single T cell receptor beta chain. Generated by immunoSEQ multiplex PCR, the TCRdb table keeps only in-frame clones and is missing some. This table holds approximately 97,000 clones, about nine tenths found once. The data originate from a study of T cell changes during pregnancy in multiple sclerosis. CDR1 and CDR2 from the germline V gene are SGDLS and YYNGEE. The CDR3 has 19 residues. V shed 0 bases, J shed 1 base, and the junction held 13 bases outside the gene matches. The sample in question was peripheral blood, obtained in the second trimester of pregnancy. The J gene is TRBJ2-1, the V gene TRBV9; 7 bases agree with TRBD2. The sequence derives from a female donor in good health, enrolled as a control in a pregnancy study. This CDR3 reads CASSVGASGYLPSYNEQFF. CDR3 DNA: TGTGCCAGCAGCGTAGGTGCTAGCGGATACCTACCATCCTACAATGAGCAGTTCTTC.